The present TCR beta chain was sequenced within a study of OX40 agonist ivuxolimab in advanced cancers. Across the study: Six ivuxolimab dose levels, 0.01 to 10 mg/kg, were given intravenously every 2 weeks. General study results and limits: Normalized T-cell clonal expansion was also low in some nonresponders. Blood T cells, both CD4+ and CD8+, expanded clonally by week 6 at 0.1 to 3.0 mg/kg. Compared with others, partial responders at 0.1-3.0 mg/kg displayed clonal expansion among the lowest.

Regarding this clone: Its antigen remains unidentified.

Method: immunoSEQ multiplex PCR; TCRdb's copy keeps in-frame clones and lacks some. The table lists 45,000 to 50,000 clones, 70% to 90% of them singletons. The material sequenced was CD4+ or CD8+ T cells sorted from blood, taken in a trial of the OX40 agonist ivuxolimab. The TCR was taken from an adult with an advanced solid tumor such as melanoma, head and neck, liver or kidney cancer.

CDR3 nucleotides: TGTGCCAGCAGCCCTGCTAGCGGGGGGCCTTACTACGAGCAGTACTTC. As protein: CASSPASGGPYYEQYF. The chain employs TRBV2 and TRBJ2-7; 11 bases fit TRBD2. The CDR3 consists of 16 residues. The trim removed 6 bases at V and 3 bases at J, leaving 10 bases unmatched. Per the germline V gene, CDR1 is SNHLY and CDR2 is FYNNEI.